The T cell receptor (beta chain) under discussion was sequenced for a study of blood T cell repertoires in COVID-19. Study-wide background: Two consecutive negative NP/OP PCR tests, clearance, or resolved symptoms defined Cohort 3 recovery. The United States, Italy and Spain supplied acute and convalescent COVID-19 samples. Nucleic acid was either cDNA or gDNA, and it came from T cells, B-cell-depleted T cells, or PBMCs.

This clone showed up just once. Those who participated ranged in age from roughly 18 to 89 years and resided in 20 to 25 US areas. Generated by immunoSEQ multiplex PCR, the TCRdb table keeps only in-frame clones and is missing some. The table shows approximately 150,000 clones, with about 80% occurring only once. Per the germline V gene, CDR1 is SGHNT and CDR2 is YYREEE (reference sequence). The junction had 5 bases not matched to a gene; V was cut back by 3 bases and J by 5 bases. The CDR3 extends over 14 amino acids. The sequenced material came from PBMCs or T cells enriched from blood (not recorded which). The chain employs TRBV5-4 and TRBJ2-7, with TRBD1 identical over 10 bases. This sequence originates from a man in his forties or fifties in a cohort exposed to, infected with or recovered from COVID-19 (not recorded which). CDR3 protein: CASSWDRGQHEQYF. CDR3 coding DNA: TGTGCCAGCAGCTGGGACAGGGGACAGCACGAGCAGTACTTC.